This T cell receptor beta chain is drawn from a study of shared clonotypes between healthy human individuals. To note about this clone: A much larger clone sits a single nucleotide away, making a read error possible. This specimen includes other DNA sequences encoding the same CDR3.

Profiling relied on immunoSEQ multiplex PCR, and the TCRdb table lists in-frame clones only, not all of them. The data hold 800,000 to 1,200,000 clones, with about 80% observed a single time. The receptor's source is a man in his late teens or twenties in good health. Some clones in this sample may be carry-over from other donors' samples. Sequencing was performed on memory CD4+ T cells from PBMCs. Sample subset: CD45RA-negative fraction.

The CDR3: CASNKRQTEETQYF. The CDR3 DNA reads as TGTGCCAGCAATAAGCGCCAGACAGAAGAGACCCAGTACTTC. The chain joins TRBV2 to TRBJ2-5; D is perhaps TRBD1 (5 bases). This CDR3 has 14 amino acids. Germline V CDR1 and CDR2: SNHLY, FYNNEI. The V end lost 7 bases, the J end lost 3 bases, and 15 bases lay between the germline ends.